The entry below gives a single TCR beta chain sequence along with its context. The antigen is unknown. The data belong to a study of shared clonotypes between healthy human individuals. Study at large: Sampling drew on donors who were a couple of women and three men aged 18 to 49.

Whole-study results and caveats: Only blood was sampled, and tissue TCR repertoires likely differ from blood ones. In a few donors, around 5% of naive CD4 clonotypes appeared in common. Deeper or shallower sequencing was expected to change how clonotypes are shared among donors.

Assay: immunoSEQ multiplex PCR; the TCRdb copy retains only in-frame clones and omits some. The table lists around 2.3 million clones, nearly 97% of them singletons. CDR3 length: 17 residues. This clonotype was sampled from a man between 18 and 29 years old in good health. Sequenced material: naive CD4+ T cells sorted from blood. Subset here: CD45RA+ positively selected. The gene calls are TRBV21-1 and TRBJ2-3. TRBV21-1 is assigned pseudogene status. The DNA of the CDR3 is TGTGCCAGCAGCACCGGGACGGAGCCCGATTCCACAGATACGCAGTATTTT. Translation gives CASSTGTEPDSTDTQYF.